Shown below are 13 T cell receptor beta chains from a single sample sequenced in a study of T cells in Graves' hyperthyroidism and ophthalmopathy. Authors of the study amplified TCR beta CDR3 regions from RNA transcripts. HTBI primers were the set used in a first-round RT-PCR of the TCR CDR3. TCRdb used MiXCR to reprocess the multiplex PCR reads, holding one entry per CDR3 protein. The repertoire has about 290,000 distinct CDR3 sequences, roughly 15% of them found once; the top ten carry roughly 8%. The sequenced material came from blood. These receptors were taken from a woman aged 25 to 45 with Graves' hyperthyroidism that later progressed to Graves' ophthalmopathy.

This clonotype was detected many times. The chain is built from TRBV27 and TRBJ1-1; TRBD1 matches at 9 bases. Germline CDR1 reads MNHEY; CDR2 reads SMNVEV (reference sequence). With V trimmed by 1 base and J by 4 bases, 7 bases remained unmatched. This CDR3 has 16 amino acids. CDR3 nucleotide sequence: TGTGCCAGCAGTTTATTTGGACAGGGGACCATCACTGAAGCTTTCTTT. This codes for CASSLFGQGTITEAFF.

The table lists this clonotype with many counts. CDR3 DNA: TGTGCCAGCAGCACTTCGGACAAGTACGGCTACACCTTC. This translates into CASSTSDKYGYTF. The chain recombines TRBV7-2 with TRBJ1-2, with D possibly being TRBD1 (5 bases). V was clipped by 5 bases and J by 8 bases, with 15 bases between them. This CDR3 region has 13 residues. In germline, CDR1 is SGHTA, CDR2 FQGNSA.

This clonotype was seen repeatedly, ten times or more. This chain uses TRBV19 with TRBJ1-2, with D tentatively TRBD1 (6 bases). The germline gives CDR1 LNHDA, CDR2 SQIVND (reference sequence). V lost 1 base and J 2 bases, leaving 8 bases between the germline ends. The CDR3 is 14 amino acids. CDR3 protein: CASSIGQDNYGYTF. The CDR3 region has the DNA TGTGCCAGTAGTATAGGACAGGACAACTATGGCTACACCTTC.

In its sample, this clonotype was seen many times. The chain has TRBV29-1 and TRBJ2-2; D remains ambiguous. The CDR3 runs 13 residues. V was cut by 2 bases and J by 0 bases, with 4 bases left in between. The germline V gene encodes CDR1 SQVTM and CDR2 ANQGSEA. Written as DNA, the CDR3 is TGCAGCGTTGAACGGTCGAACACCGGGGAGCTGTTTTTT. Its translation is CSVERSNTGELFF.

The table lists this clonotype with many counts. The rearrangement links TRBV27 to TRBJ2-7, with 7 bases that match TRBD2. The CDR3 is 15 residues long. From germline, CDR1 is MNHEY and CDR2 SMNVEV (reference sequence). The V gene end was trimmed by 4 bases and the J gene end by 3 bases; junction bases not matched to a gene: 9. The CDR3 DNA is TGTGCCAGCAGTTATGGGGGGGAGGCAGACTACGAGCAGTACTTC. This translates into CASSYGGEADYEQYF.

CDR3 coding DNA: TGTGCCAGCAGCTTCGGACAGGGCTGGAACATTCAGTACTTC. This translates into CASSFGQGWNIQYF. V usage is TRBV7-2 and J usage is TRBJ2-4, with 8 bases that match TRBD1. This CDR3 comprises 14 residues. CDR1 is SGHTA, CDR2 FQGNSA, per germline. V shed 3 bases and J 7 bases; nucleotides not matched to a gene: 5.

This clonotype was seen ten or more times. The chain links TRBV28 to TRBJ2-3; possibly TRBD2 for D (6 bases). V was trimmed by 6 bases and J by 3 bases, leaving 16 bases between them. Germline values: CDR1 MDHEN, CDR2 SYDVKM. The CDR3 loop spans 15 amino acids. CDR3 loop: CASRDLGGPTDTQYF. As DNA, the CDR3 is TGTGCCAGCAGAGACCTCGGGGGTCCGACAGATACGCAGTATTTT. Supplemented by reference TRBV28 and TRBJ2-3, the full variable domain reads DVKVTQSSRYLVKRTGEKVFLECVQDMDHENMFWYRQDPGLGLRLIYFSYDVKMKEKGDIPEGYSVSREKKERFSLILESASTNQTSMYLCASRDLGGPTDTQYFGPGTRLTVL.

The chain links TRBV4-1 to TRBJ1-1; D is unresolved. The germline CDR1 and CDR2 sequences are MGHRA and YSYEKL. This CDR3 spans 15 amino acids. V lost 1 base and J 2 bases, leaving 11 bases between the germline ends. CDR3 loop: CASSQVGRRNTEAFF. The CDR3 coding sequence is TGCGCCAGCAGCCAAGTCGGCAGACGTAACACTGAAGCTTTCTTT.

This clonotype was detected only a few times. The CDR3 bases are TGTGCCAGCAGTGATCAGGGCTATTGGGGGGCCGGGGAGCTGTTTTTT. Its protein is CASSDQGYWGAGELFF. The J gene is TRBJ2-2, the V gene TRBV27, with D perhaps TRBD2 (6 bases). Germline V CDR1 and CDR2: MNHEY, SMNVEV (reference sequence). V was cut by 5 bases and J by 6 bases, with 19 bases left in between. The CDR3 runs to 16 residues.

The chain uses TRBV4-1 and TRBJ1-2, with 7 bases aligning to TRBD1. Germline loops: CDR1 MGHRA, CDR2 YSYEKL. The CDR3 contains 15 residues. The J segment lost 7 bases and the V segment lost 0 bases, leaving 8 bases of the junction unmatched. The CDR3 DNA is TGCGCCAGCAGCCAAGAGACAGGGAGGGAAATTGGCTACACCTTC. Residues: CASSQETGREIGYTF.

Comment on this clonotype: A much larger clone lies a single base off, so this may be a read error. The gene calls are TRBV7-2 and TRBJ2-1; D gene unclear. This CDR3 comprises 15 residues. CDR1 and CDR2 (germline): SGHTA, FQGNSA. CDR3 sequence reads: CASSLPAISYSEQFF. CDR3 DNA: TGTGCCAGCAGCTTACCAGCAATTTCCTACAGTGAGCAGTTCTTC. The whole variable domain, filled in from reference TRBV7-2 and TRBJ2-1, reads GAGVSQSPSNKVTEKGKDVELRCDPISGHTALYWYRQSLGQGLEFLIYFQGNSAPDKSGLPSDRFSAERTGGSVSTLTIQRTQQEDSAVYLCASSLPAISYSEQFFGPGTRLTVL.

This clonotype was observed a few times. V and J are TRBV27 and TRBJ2-7; 9 bases align to TRBD2. V dropped 6 bases and J dropped 3; count of bases not matched to a gene: 12. The CDR3 consists of 16 residues. Germline CDR1 reads MNHEY; CDR2 reads SMNVEV (reference sequence). The CDR3, as DNA: TGTGCCAGCAGCAACTTGACTAGCGGCGCCCACTACGAGCAGTACTTC. Amino acid sequence: CASSNLTSGAHYEQYF.

This clonotype was seen repeatedly, ten times or more. The chain is built from TRBV2 and TRBJ1-6, with D uncertain. Per germline, CDR1 SNHLY and CDR2 FYNNEI. V was cut by 0 bases and J by 2 bases, with 11 bases left in between. The CDR3 runs to 17 residues. CDR3 DNA: TGTGCCAGCAGTGAAGCGGTTGCAGGTCCCTATAATTCACCCCTCCACTTT. This gives the protein CASSEAVAGPYNSPLHF.